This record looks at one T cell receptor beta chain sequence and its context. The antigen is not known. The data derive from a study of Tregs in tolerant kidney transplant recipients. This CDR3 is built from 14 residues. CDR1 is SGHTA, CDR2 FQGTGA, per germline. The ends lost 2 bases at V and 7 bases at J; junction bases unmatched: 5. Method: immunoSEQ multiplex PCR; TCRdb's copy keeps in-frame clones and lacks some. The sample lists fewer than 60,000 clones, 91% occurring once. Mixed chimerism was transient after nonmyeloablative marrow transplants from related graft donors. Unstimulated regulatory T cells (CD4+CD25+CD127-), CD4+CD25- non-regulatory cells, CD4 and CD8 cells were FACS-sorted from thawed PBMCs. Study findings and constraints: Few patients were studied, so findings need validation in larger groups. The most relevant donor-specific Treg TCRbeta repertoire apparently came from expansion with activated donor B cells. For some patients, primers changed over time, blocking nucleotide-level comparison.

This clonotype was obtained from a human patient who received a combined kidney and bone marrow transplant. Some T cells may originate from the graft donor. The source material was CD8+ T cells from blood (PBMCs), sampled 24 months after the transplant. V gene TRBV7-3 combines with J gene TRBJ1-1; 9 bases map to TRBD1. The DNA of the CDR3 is TGTGCCAGCAGCTTAGGGGACAGGGCGGGTGAAGCTTTCTTT. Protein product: CASSLGDRAGEAFF.